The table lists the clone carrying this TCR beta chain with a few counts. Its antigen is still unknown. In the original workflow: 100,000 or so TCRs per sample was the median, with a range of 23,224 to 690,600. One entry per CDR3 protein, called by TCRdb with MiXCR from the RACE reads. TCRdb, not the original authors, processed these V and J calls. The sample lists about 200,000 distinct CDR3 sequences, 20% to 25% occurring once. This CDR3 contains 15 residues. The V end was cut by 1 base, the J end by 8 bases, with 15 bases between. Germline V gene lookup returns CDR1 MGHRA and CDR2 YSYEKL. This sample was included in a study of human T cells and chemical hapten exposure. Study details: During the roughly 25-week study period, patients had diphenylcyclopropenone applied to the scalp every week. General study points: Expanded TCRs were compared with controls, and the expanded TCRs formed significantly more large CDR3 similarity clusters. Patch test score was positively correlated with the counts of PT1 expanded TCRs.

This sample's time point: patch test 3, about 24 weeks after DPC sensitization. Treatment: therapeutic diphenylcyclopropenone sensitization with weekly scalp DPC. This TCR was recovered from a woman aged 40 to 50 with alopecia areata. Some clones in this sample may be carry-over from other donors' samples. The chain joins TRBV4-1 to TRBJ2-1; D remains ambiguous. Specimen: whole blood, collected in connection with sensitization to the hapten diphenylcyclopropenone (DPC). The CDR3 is CASSQVGVGSDEQFF. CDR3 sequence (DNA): TGCGCCAGCAGCCAAGTGGGTGTAGGTTCCGATGAGCAGTTCTTC.